This TCR beta chain was captured by sequencing in a study of blood T cell repertoires in COVID-19. Germline V gives CDR1 MNHEY, CDR2 SVGEGT. The CDR3 covers 17 residues. V lost 0 bases, J lost 8 bases, and 12 bases stayed unmatched. The table came from immunoSEQ multiplex PCR; TCRdb's copy has only in-frame clones and leaves some out. This table holds about 270,000 clones, 81% found once. The TCR comes from a woman aged 60-70 years with active or convalescent COVID-19. The rearrangement links TRBV6-2 or TRBV6-3 to TRBJ2-4; 8 positions agree with TRBD2. The sequenced material came from peripheral blood. CDR3 region: CASSYSPAGAARDIQYF. DNA for the CDR3: TGTGCCAGCAGTTACTCTCCAGCGGGGGCGGCCAGAGACATTCAGTACTTC.